The clone carrying this TCR beta chain turned up a few times. Antigen specificity is unknown. Measured with immunoSEQ multiplex PCR; TCRdb has only the in-frame clones, and not every one. Among approximately 45,000 clones, about 85% were seen once, and the ten largest hold approximately 2.1%. The germline V gene encodes CDR1 LNHDA and CDR2 SQIVND (reference sequence). Trimming pared 5 bases from V and 6 bases from J, leaving 11 bases between. This CDR3 contains 13 residues. The sample comes from a study of lymphopenia after photon versus proton radiotherapy. Overall study findings and caveats: Under photons, naive T cells and diversity fell while effector/memory populations rose. After lymphocyte nadir, photon-treated repertoires showed oligoclonal expansion, especially CD8+ Temra.

Specimen: peripheral blood, collected from a patient treated with photon-based radiotherapy. The V gene is TRBV19, the J gene TRBJ1-5; no reliable D call. The source of this sequence is a man between 35 and 55 years old with gastric cancer. CDR3 region: CASSPRALQPQHF. The CDR3 bases are TGTGCCAGTAGTCCGCGGGCCCTTCAGCCCCAGCATTTT.